The 20 T cell receptor beta chains reported below all come from one sample, sequenced in a study of T cell repertoires in cytomegalovirus infection. Their antigens are not known. TCRdb reanalysed the reads using MiXCR and keeps one entry per CDR3 protein. Here the sample spans fewer than 950,000 distinct CDR3 sequences, 30% to 35% being singletons. The sample consisted of cultured CD8+ T cells from PBMCs, taken from culture after CMV antigen stimulation. These receptors originate from a human donor in good health (CMV status not recorded). Some clones in this sample may be carry-over from other donors' samples.

Concerning this clonotype itself: A read error may produce the germline difference seen at one junction end. The rearrangement uses TRBV7-2 and TRBJ2-1, with 7 nucleotides matching TRBD2. Germline V gene data show CDR1 as SGHTA and CDR2 as FQGNSA. This CDR3 spans 15 amino acids. CDR3 region: CANSLWGGSGYEQFF. CDR3 sequence (DNA): TGTGCCAACAGCTTGTGGGGGGGTAGTGGGTATGAGCAGTTCTTC.

The rearrangement links TRBV19 to TRBJ1-1; D remains unclear. The germline CDR1 and CDR2 sequences are LNHDA and SQIVND (reference sequence). CDR3 size: 15 residues. The V gene lost 3 bases and the J gene lost 0 bases, with 11 bases spanning the gap. The CDR3 protein is CASSIVGEVNTEAFF. The CDR3 DNA follows: TGTGCCAGTAGTATTGTCGGGGAGGTGAACACTGAAGCTTTCTTT.

This clonotype was counted only a few times. J is TRBJ2-3 and V is TRBV7-9, with a tentative D call TRBD1 (6 bases). The germline V gene encodes CDR1 SEHNR and CDR2 FQNEAQ (reference sequence). CDR3 length equals 14 residues. V dropped 5 bases and J dropped 4 bases, with 13 bases sitting between them. The CDR3 sequence is CASSQGSLADTQYF. The CDR3 DNA reads TGTGCCAGCAGCCAGGGGAGCCTCGCAGATACGCAGTATTTT.

The J gene is TRBJ2-7, the V gene TRBV15, with unresolved D. Germline assignment: CDR1 LNHNV and CDR2 YYDKDF (reference sequence). CDR3 length equals 17 residues. Trimming shortened V by 2 bases and J by 3 bases, and 20 bases separated the two germline ends. The CDR3 DNA reads TGTGCCACCAGCAGATATCCCCCCCTGGGTTCCGACTACGAGCAGTACTTC. The encoded protein is CATSRYPPLGSDYEQYF.

V is TRBV12-3 or TRBV12-4 and J is TRBJ2-7; TRBD1 matches 10 bases. The CDR3 spans 15 residues. The trim removed 4 bases at V and 4 bases at J, leaving 7 bases unmatched. The CDR3 loop reads CASSSWTGGEYEQYF. The CDR3 DNA follows: TGTGCCAGCAGTTCATGGACAGGGGGGGAATACGAGCAGTACTTC.

The CDR3 loop is CASRYQGQHYGYTF. CDR3 sequence (DNA): TGTGCCAGCCGTTACCAGGGGCAGCACTATGGCTACACCTTC. The V call is TRBV27, the J call TRBJ1-2; D perhaps matches TRBD1 (6 bases). There are 14 residues in the CDR3. V lost 8 bases, J lost 3 bases, and 16 bases lay in between. CDR1 is MNHEY, CDR2 SMNVEV, per germline (reference sequence).

A few counts support this clonotype. This chain's CDR3 is CASSQDGVGPSRPYEQYF. The DNA for the CDR3 is TGTGCCAGCAGCCAAGACGGGGTAGGCCCTAGTCGTCCCTACGAGCAGTACTTC. The chain recombines TRBV14 with TRBJ2-7, with a possible D match to TRBD2 (5 bases). Germline assignment: CDR1 SGHDN and CDR2 FVKESK. Trimming removed 0 bases from V and 2 bases from J, with 20 bases in between. The CDR3 consists of 18 residues.

This clonotype was recorded a few times. This chain uses TRBV20-1 with TRBJ1-1, with unresolved D. The CDR3 is made up of 14 amino acids. V lost 0 bases and J lost 3, with 11 bases in between. Germline values: CDR1 DFQATT, CDR2 SNEGSKA (reference sequence). The CDR3 loop reads CSARDGLGDTEAFF. The CDR3 nucleotides are TGCAGTGCTAGAGATGGTCTTGGGGACACTGAAGCTTTCTTT.

This clonotype was observed a handful of times. The genes are TRBV28 and TRBJ2-5; no reliable D call. The V and J ends lost 5 bases and 5 bases respectively, with 21 bases between them. The CDR3 contains 16 residues. CDR1 and CDR2 from the germline V gene are MDHEN and SYDVKM. The CDR3, as DNA: TGTGCCAGCAGTCTCACCCCTTTGGCCGTAGTGGAGACCCAGTACTTC. Translating it yields CASSLTPLAVVETQYF. Filled out from reference TRBV28 and TRBJ2-5, the complete variable domain reads DVKVTQSSRYLVKRTGEKVFLECVQDMDHENMFWYRQDPGLGLRLIYFSYDVKMKEKGDIPEGYSVSREKKERFSLILESASTNQTSMYLCASSLTPLAVVETQYFGPGTRLLVL.

The chain employs TRBV7-9 and TRBJ2-3; no clear D gene. Between the trimmed V and J ends, which lost 5 bases and 0 bases, there was a span of 15 bases. Germline V gives CDR1 SEHNR, CDR2 FQNEAQ (reference sequence). CDR3 length: 16 amino acids. CDR3 protein: CASSHPSDASTDTQYF. The CDR3 coding sequence is TGTGCCAGCAGCCACCCGTCGGACGCTAGCACAGATACGCAGTATTTT.

The chain has TRBV6-5 and TRBJ2-6; 9 bases fit TRBD1. V gave up 5 bases and J gave up 0 bases; unmatched junction bases: 5. The CDR3 runs 17 residues. Germline assignment: CDR1 MNHEY and CDR2 SVGAGI. The CDR3 sequence: CASSRQGVLSGANVLTF. The CDR3 bases are TGTGCCAGCAGTAGACAGGGGGTACTCTCTGGGGCCAACGTCCTGACTTTC.

The chain uses TRBV27 and TRBJ2-5, with 10 bases aligning to TRBD2. V lost 5 bases, J lost 10 bases, and 10 bases stayed unmatched. CDR1 and CDR2 from the germline V gene are MNHEY and SMNVEV (reference sequence). The CDR3 runs to 14 residues. CDR3 coding DNA: TGTGCCAGCAGTCCAGGGACTAGCGAGAGGCGCCAGTACTTC. It encodes CASSPGTSERRQYF.

This clonotype was observed a handful of times. V usage is TRBV7-9 and J usage is TRBJ1-2; a weak D match, TRBD1 (5 bases). With 2 bases removed from V and 7 bases from J, the gap between germline ends came to 17 bases. Per the germline V gene, CDR1 is SEHNR and CDR2 is FQNEAQ (reference sequence). The CDR3 loop spans 15 amino acids. The CDR3 region has the DNA TGTGCCAGCAGCTTAACCCGTTGGGAGGGACGTGGCTACACCTTC. Translating it yields CASSLTRWEGRGYTF. The variable domain in full, with the rest retrieved from reference TRBV7-9 and TRBJ1-2, is DTGVSQNPRHKITKRGQNVTFRCDPISEHNRLYWYRQTLGQGPEFLTYFQNEAQLEKSRLLSDRFSAERPKGSFSTLEIQRTEQGDSAMYLCASSLTRWEGRGYTFGSGTRLTVV.

The rearrangement links TRBV6-1 to TRBJ2-1; TRBD1 aligns across 11 bases. The ends lost 5 bases at V and 4 bases at J; junction bases unmatched: 7. CDR3 length: 16 amino acids. Germline CDR1 and CDR2: MNHNS and SASEGT. The CDR3 nucleotides are TGTGCCAGCAGTCCCCCGGACAGGGGGCTATACAATGAGCAGTTCTTC. Amino acid sequence: CASSPPDRGLYNEQFF.

The J gene is TRBJ2-7, the V gene TRBV6-2 or TRBV6-3, with 7 bases fitting TRBD1. With V trimmed by 2 bases and J by 2 bases, 3 bases remained unmatched. CDR1 is MNHEY and CDR2 is SVGEGT in the germline V gene. This CDR3 has 14 amino acids. This CDR3 is CASSYVDRAYEQYV. The CDR3 DNA reads as TGTGCCAGCAGTTACGTCGACAGGGCCTACGAGCAGTACGTC.

This sequence joins TRBV2 and TRBJ1-1, with D tentatively TRBD1 (6 bases). The V gene lost 10 bases and the J gene lost 0 bases, with 12 bases spanning the gap. Germline-derived CDR1 and CDR2 are SNHLY and FYNNEI. The CDR3 spans 13 residues. The CDR3 coding sequence is TGTGCCACCCCAGGGGTGGTGAACACTGAAGCTTTCTTT. This encodes CATPGVVNTEAFF.

The gene calls are TRBV25-1 and TRBJ2-1, with D possibly called TRBD1 or TRBD2 (5 bases each). The V end was cut by 8 bases, the J end by 6 bases, with 20 bases between. Germline values: CDR1 MGHDK, CDR2 SYGVNS. CDR3 length: 15 amino acids. CDR3 coding DNA: TGTGCCAGCGGGTATGGGGGACCGCGTCTCAATGAGCAGTTCTTC. Amino acids: CASGYGGPRLNEQFF.

J is TRBJ1-3 and V is TRBV15; no clear D. Between the trimmed V and J ends, which lost 9 bases and 4 bases, there was a span of 16 bases. Per the germline V gene, CDR1 is LNHNV and CDR2 is YYDKDF (reference sequence). The CDR3 totals 14 residues. The CDR3 nucleotides read TGTGCCACTAGTGCAAAGGAGAAAGGAAACACCATATATTTT. Translation: CATSAKEKGNTIYF.

The chain recombines TRBV24-1 with TRBJ1-2; D not certain. CDR3 length: 14 residues. V lost 0 bases, J lost 6 bases, and 10 bases lay in between. The germline gives CDR1 KGHDR, CDR2 SFDVKD. In DNA, the CDR3 is TGTGCCACCAGTGATTTGGACGGTAAAGATGGCTACACCTTC. It yields the protein CATSDLDGKDGYTF.

This clonotype was counted between two and nine times. This sequence joins TRBV4-1 and TRBJ2-3; 7 bases line up with TRBD2. CDR3 length: 17 amino acids. V was clipped by 1 base and J by 6 bases; unmatched bases: 13. CDR1 and CDR2 from the germline V gene are MGHRA and YSYEKL. The CDR3 bases are TGCGCCAGCAGCCAAGGCCCCGCCGGACTAGGTGATGATACGCAGTATTTT. The encoded protein is CASSQGPAGLGDDTQYF.